What follows are 20 T cell receptor beta chains derived from one specimen sequenced in a study of siplizumab effects on memory and regulatory T cells. Profiling relied on immunoSEQ multiplex PCR, and the TCRdb table lists in-frame clones only, not all of them. In the table there are some 100,000 clones, roughly 93% of which are singletons. The sample was CD8+ T cells sorted from blood. Every receptor here comes from a human donor in good health.

V and J are TRBV15 and TRBJ2-7; D might be TRBD1 (5 bases). CDR3 size: 14 residues. V lost 4 bases, J lost 0 bases, and 10 bases lay in between. Germline-derived CDR1 and CDR2 are LNHNV and YYDKDF (reference sequence). The CDR3 loop reads CATSKGQASYEQYF. The CDR3 nucleotides read TGTGCCACCAGCAAGGGGCAGGCCTCCTACGAGCAGTACTTC.

The chain uses TRBV6-5 and TRBJ2-1, with 15 bases aligning to TRBD2. Per germline, CDR1 MNHEY and CDR2 SVGAGI. Germline trimming cut 0 bases from V and 9 bases from J; bases unmatched to any gene: 0. The CDR3 contains 15 residues. The CDR3 nucleotides are TGTGCCAGCAGTTACTCGGGACTAGCGGGGGGTGAGCAGTTCTTC. Its translation: CASSYSGLAGGEQFF.

The rearrangement joins TRBV5-5 to TRBJ2-5; D possibly corresponds to TRBD2 (5 bases). V was cut by 1 base and J by 1 base, with 14 bases left in between. In germline, CDR1 is SGHKS, CDR2 YYEKEE (reference sequence). The CDR3 length is 16 residues. CDR3 amino acids: CASSLYALSGQETQYF. Here the CDR3 DNA reads TGTGCCAGCAGCTTGTATGCCCTCAGCGGCCAAGAGACCCAGTACTTC.

V and J are TRBV5-5 and TRBJ2-2; D gene uncertain. The CDR3 contains 16 residues. CDR1 is SGHKS and CDR2 is YYEKEE in the germline V gene (reference sequence). Trimming removed 2 bases at V and 3 bases at J, with 14 bases between. CDR3 sequence reads: CASSFDVADYTGELFF. Here the CDR3 DNA reads TGTGCCAGCAGCTTCGACGTAGCTGACTACACCGGGGAGCTGTTTTTT. Full variable domain (remainder filled in from reference TRBV5-5 and TRBJ2-2): DAGVTQSPTHLIKTRGQQVTLRCSPISGHKSVSWYQQVLGQGPQFIFQYYEKEERGRGNFPDRFSARQFPNYSSELNVNALLLGDSALYLCASSFDVADYTGELFFGEGSRLTVL.

The gene calls are TRBV5-1 and TRBJ2-5; 13 nucleotides agree with TRBD2. CDR1 SGHRS and CDR2 YFSETQ come from the germline V gene. This CDR3 contains 16 residues. Losses at the gene ends were 5 bases for V and 4 bases for J; bases not matched to a gene: 8. The CDR3 sequence: CASRGLAGYEGETQYF. In DNA, the CDR3 is TGCGCCAGCAGGGGACTAGCGGGATACGAGGGAGAGACCCAGTACTTC.

This rearrangement joins TRBV6-5 to TRBJ2-7, with TRBD2 as a possible D gene (6 bases). Germline V CDR1 and CDR2: MNHEY, SVGAGI. V lost 10 bases and J lost 5, with 18 bases in between. The CDR3 has 13 residues. CDR3 coding DNA: TGTGCCACCTCTAGCGCGCAGTTGGACGAGCAGTACTTC. Protein sequence: CATSSAQLDEQYF.

The V and J genes are TRBV10-1 and TRBJ1-1, with a possible D match to TRBD1 (5 bases). V was cut by 0 bases and J by 10 bases, with 15 bases left in between. From germline, CDR1 is WNHNN and CDR2 SYGVQD (reference sequence). This CDR3 is 14 amino acids long. The CDR3 region is CASSESSESGGAFF. In DNA form, the CDR3 reads TGCGCCAGCAGTGAGTCCAGTGAATCGGGGGGAGCTTTCTTT.

The V call is TRBV6-1, the J call TRBJ2-1; no clear D gene. The germline V gene encodes CDR1 MNHNS and CDR2 SASEGT. This CDR3 is built from 14 residues. Trimming cost V 6 bases and J 5 bases, with 14 bases left between them. The CDR3 region is CASSPSAGHNEQFF. CDR3 nucleotide sequence: TGTGCCAGCAGCCCCTCGGCCGGCCACAATGAGCAGTTCTTC.

The chain joins TRBV5-6 to TRBJ1-1, with 7 bases aligning to TRBD1. The CDR3 spans 14 residues. The germline gives CDR1 SGHDT, CDR2 YYEEEE. Unmatched junction bases numbered 3, after V lost 3 bases and J lost 1 base. The CDR3 sequence is CASSWGTANTEAFF. The CDR3, as DNA: TGTGCCAGCAGCTGGGGGACAGCGAACACTGAAGCTTTCTTT.

V is TRBV10-2 and J is TRBJ2-2, with 7 bases identical to TRBD2. Looked up from germline, CDR1 is WSHSY and CDR2 is SAAADI. Trimming removed 2 bases from V and 1 base from J; junction bases left unmatched: 7. CDR3 length: 17 residues. The CDR3 coding sequence is TGCGCCAGCAGTGAGGGCTTTTGGGGGGGGAACACCGGGGAGCTGTTTTTT. Translation gives CASSEGFWGGNTGELFF.

The chain has TRBV9 and TRBJ1-6; no definite D call. V gave up 0 bases and J gave up 0 bases, with 4 bases separating them. This CDR3 is built from 15 residues. CDR1 is SGDLS and CDR2 is YYNGEE in the germline V gene. CDR3 residues: CASSVGSSYNSPLHF. Here the CDR3 DNA reads TGTGCCAGCAGCGTAGGAAGCTCCTATAATTCACCCCTCCACTTT.

The chain couples TRBV7-9 to TRBJ2-7; D is uncertain. V was shortened by 3 bases and J by 3 bases, with 3 bases between the two germline ends. CDR1 and CDR2 (germline): SEHNR, FQNEAQ (reference sequence). The CDR3 length is 11 residues. Here the CDR3 reads CASSFDYEQYF. The DNA for the CDR3 is TGTGCCAGCAGCTTCGACTACGAGCAGTACTTC.

The genes are TRBV7-9 and TRBJ1-4; D not certain. The CDR3 loop spans 14 amino acids. Germline CDR1 reads SEHNR; CDR2 reads FQNEAQ (reference sequence). V lost 2 bases to trimming and J lost 5 bases, with 9 bases between them. CDR3 residues: CASSLLETNEKLFF. The CDR3 region has the DNA TGTGCCAGCAGCTTATTAGAAACCAATGAAAAACTGTTTTTT.

CDR3 DNA sequence: TGTGCCGGAGCGTCGACAGGGTACGAGCAGTACTTC. It translates to CAGASTGYEQYF. The V call is TRBV30, the J call TRBJ2-7, with 7 nucleotides matching TRBD1. The CDR3 runs to 12 residues. Unmatched junction bases numbered 8, after V lost 8 bases and J lost 4 bases. Germline lookup yields CDR1 GTSNPN and CDR2 SVGIG (reference sequence).

V is TRBV15 and J is TRBJ2-2; TRBD1 agrees at 10 bases. J gave up 7 bases and V 5 bases, and 13 bases lay outside the gene matches. CDR1 and CDR2 from the germline V gene are LNHNV and YYDKDF (reference sequence). The CDR3 contains 17 residues. The CDR3 protein is CATSGDLDRGQVGELFF. The CDR3 region has the DNA TGTGCCACCAGCGGGGACCTCGACAGGGGGCAGGTCGGGGAGCTGTTTTTT.

J is TRBJ2-1 and V is TRBV7-9; 10 positions agree with TRBD2. The CDR3 length is 15 residues. The V gene's germline CDR1 is SEHNR and CDR2 FQNEAQ (reference sequence). Trimming removed 5 bases from V and 7 bases from J; junction bases left unmatched: 8. The CDR3 loop is CASSPTSGNRNEQFF. CDR3 DNA: TGTGCCAGCAGCCCCACTAGCGGGAATCGAAATGAGCAGTTCTTC.

The V and J genes are TRBV4-1 and TRBJ2-7; D not certain. Per the germline V gene, CDR1 is MGHRA and CDR2 is YSYEKL. CDR3 size: 13 residues. V lost 0 bases to trimming and J lost 7 bases, with 10 bases between them. The CDR3 DNA follows: TGCGCCAGCAGCCAAGATCTGGGGATGGAGCAGTACTTC. Translation: CASSQDLGMEQYF.

The rearrangement uses TRBV19 and TRBJ1-1; D remains ambiguous. The CDR3 contains 14 residues. The germline V and J ends were trimmed by 1 base and 0 bases, with 6 bases remaining between them. The germline CDR1 and CDR2 sequences are LNHDA and SQIVND (reference sequence). Here the CDR3 reads CASSIGGVNTEAFF. CDR3 DNA: TGTGCCAGTAGTATAGGTGGGGTGAACACTGAAGCTTTCTTT. The variable domain in full, with the rest retrieved from reference TRBV19 and TRBJ1-1, is DGGITQSPKYLFRKEGQNVTLSCEQNLNHDAMYWYRQDPGQGLRLIYYSQIVNDFQKGDIAEGYSVSREKKESFPLTVTSAQKNPTAFYLCASSIGGVNTEAFFGQGTRLTVV.

This chain connects TRBV7-6 to TRBJ1-5, with 10 bases that match TRBD1. This CDR3 is built from 16 residues. V was clipped by 6 bases and J by 0 bases; unmatched bases: 5. Germline V gives CDR1 SGHVS, CDR2 FNYEAQ. The CDR3 here is CASSSGTGDSNQPQHF. The CDR3 region has the DNA TGTGCCAGCAGTTCCGGGACAGGGGATAGCAATCAGCCCCAGCATTTT.

V is TRBV9 and J is TRBJ2-1; 9 positions agree with TRBD1. In germline, CDR1 is SGDLS, CDR2 YYNGEE. The CDR3 totals 16 residues. V lost 1 base and J lost 7; bases outside the gene matches: 9. Here the CDR3 DNA reads TGTGCCAGCAGCGTAAATGACAGGACAGGGGCGAATGAGCAGTTCTTC. Protein product: CASSVNDRTGANEQFF.